Detailed here is one TCR beta chain. These data originate in a study of control samples from healthy donors and cancer patients. TCRdb's table, derived via immunoSEQ multiplex PCR, lists solely in-frame clones and lacks some. The sample has under 150,000 clones, under 95% seen once. The sequence derives from a man between 45 and 60 years old with head and neck cancer. Sequencing was carried out using PBMCs.

CDR3 nucleotides: TGTGCCAGCAGCAACCGACAGGGCACCATATATTTT. Translating it yields CASSNRQGTIYF. The V call is TRBV7-2, the J call TRBJ1-3, with 7 bases that match TRBD1. The CDR3 length is 12 residues. Germline V gene sequence: CDR1 SGHTA, CDR2 FQGNSA. The trim removed 5 bases at V and 9 bases at J, leaving 4 bases unmatched.